This T cell receptor beta chain was identified in a study of T cell repertoires in cytomegalovirus infection. Overall study findings and caveats: Predominance within the ex vivo response was attributable to HLA-C-restricted CMV-specific TCR beta clonotypes.

TCRdb re-called the reads with MiXCR, one entry per CDR3 protein. There are a few hundred thousand distinct CDR3 sequences in the sample; under 20% occur only once, and around 13% lies in the top ten. This CDR3 region has 13 residues. Trimming shortened V by 0 bases and J by 5 bases, and 5 bases separated the two germline ends. Per germline, CDR1 SGHTA and CDR2 FQGNSA. This clonotype was recorded many times. The antigen remains undetermined. The chain couples TRBV7-2 to TRBJ2-1, with D perhaps matching TRBD2 (5 bases). Source material: PBMCs. The receptor was derived from a human donor in good health (CMV status not recorded). Some clones in this sample may be carry-over from other donors' samples. CDR3 in DNA: TGTGCCAGCAGCTTAGCGCGGGACAATGAGCAGTTCTTC. Protein: CASSLARDNEQFF. The whole variable domain, remainder taken from reference TRBV7-2 and TRBJ2-1, is GAGVSQSPSNKVTEKGKDVELRCDPISGHTALYWYRQSLGQGLEFLIYFQGNSAPDKSGLPSDRFSAERTGGSVSTLTIQRTQQEDSAVYLCASSLARDNEQFFGPGTRLTVL.